Detailed here is one T cell receptor (beta chain). As processed by the authors: Estimation of nucleated cell counts was performed using reference gene primer amplification. Clones were sequenced by immunoSEQ multiplex PCR, and TCRdb holds only the in-frame ones, with some missing. V, J and clone size derive from that table, while D and trimming were established from the DNA sequence. Among 200,000 or so clones listed, 80% to 90% were seen once. CDR1 and CDR2 from the germline V gene are LGHDT and YNNKEL (reference sequence). The V end lost 2 bases, the J end lost 5 bases, and 12 bases lay between the germline ends. The CDR3 runs 14 residues. The sample comes from a study of blood T cell repertoires in COVID-19. Across the study: Italy, Spain and the United States were the sources of the convalescent and acute COVID-19 samples.

Participants were aged about 18 to 100 years from 24 US areas. Shortly before study entry, within 2 weeks, exposed participants had met a COVID-19 case. The chain is built from TRBV3-1 (or the pseudogene TRBV3-2) and TRBJ1-2; D possibly corresponds to TRBD1 (6 bases). The receptor was isolated from a woman between 50 and 59 years old who had been exposed to COVID-19. Input material: PBMCs or T cells enriched from blood (not recorded which). CDR3 residues: CASSQWGTQYGYTF. In nucleotides, the CDR3 is TGTGCCAGCAGCCAATGGGGGACACAGTATGGCTACACCTTC.